This T cell receptor (beta chain) was profiled in a study of CD8+CD57+ T cells in acquired aplastic anemia. On the study more broadly: Each DNA sample taken from sorted CD4+ and CD8+ cells came to approximately 3.3 ug on average.

Investigators profiled TCR beta VDJ and CDR3 from genomic DNA template. One entry per CDR3 protein, called by TCRdb with MiXCR from the reads. The sample includes 98,000 or so distinct CDR3 sequences, around 53% of them seen just once. The germline V gene encodes CDR1 LGHDT and CDR2 YNNKEL (reference sequence). The CDR3 sequence is 13 residues long. Trimming took off 11 bases at V and 0 bases at J, with 14 bases between the two ends. A note on this clonotype: The antigen remains undetermined.

General study findings and limits: Any difference that existed in CD8+ Simpson's diversity between patients and controls was not significant. Overlapping CD8+ CDR3 repertoires of patients and controls contained about 27 shared sequences.

This rearrangement joins TRBV3-1 to TRBJ2-7; a possible D gene is TRBD2 (6 bases). The receptor was isolated from a human donor in good health, serving as a control. Source material: sorted CD4+, CD8+, or CD8+CD57+ T cells (not recorded which) from PBMCs. The CDR3 DNA sequence: TGTGCCTGGAGTGTGGGGGGCTCCTACGAGCAGTACTTC. Translation gives CAWSVGGSYEQYF.